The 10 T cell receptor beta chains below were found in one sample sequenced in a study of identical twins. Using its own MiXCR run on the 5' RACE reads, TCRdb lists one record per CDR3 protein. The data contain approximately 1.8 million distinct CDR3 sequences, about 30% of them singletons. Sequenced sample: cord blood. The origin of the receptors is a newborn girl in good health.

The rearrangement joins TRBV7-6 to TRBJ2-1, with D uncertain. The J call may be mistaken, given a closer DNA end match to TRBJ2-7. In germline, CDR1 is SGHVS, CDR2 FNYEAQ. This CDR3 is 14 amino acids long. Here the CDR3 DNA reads TGTGCCAGCAGCCACGGTCGCACCTACAATGAGCAGTACTTC. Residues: CASSHGRTYNEQYF.

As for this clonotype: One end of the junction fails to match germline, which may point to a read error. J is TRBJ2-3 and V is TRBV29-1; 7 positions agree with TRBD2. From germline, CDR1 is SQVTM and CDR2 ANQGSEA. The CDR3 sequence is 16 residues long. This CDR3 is CSVEFSAGVRTDTQSF. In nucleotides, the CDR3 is TGCAGCGTTGAATTCTCCGCGGGAGTGCGCACAGATACGCAGTCTTTT.

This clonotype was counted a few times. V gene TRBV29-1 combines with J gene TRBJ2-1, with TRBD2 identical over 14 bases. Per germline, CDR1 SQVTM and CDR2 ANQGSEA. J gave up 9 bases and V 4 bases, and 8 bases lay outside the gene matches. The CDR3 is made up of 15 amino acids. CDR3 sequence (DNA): TGCAGCGTTGCATTCGGACTAGCGGGAGGACTTGAGCAGTTCTTC. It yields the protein CSVAFGLAGGLEQFF.

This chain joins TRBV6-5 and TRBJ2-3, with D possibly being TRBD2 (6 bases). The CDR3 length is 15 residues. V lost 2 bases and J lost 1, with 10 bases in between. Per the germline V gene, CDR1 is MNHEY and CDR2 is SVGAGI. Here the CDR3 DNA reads TGTGCCAGCAGTTACGTTCCGGGGGGCACAGATACGCAGTATTTT. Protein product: CASSYVPGGTDTQYF.

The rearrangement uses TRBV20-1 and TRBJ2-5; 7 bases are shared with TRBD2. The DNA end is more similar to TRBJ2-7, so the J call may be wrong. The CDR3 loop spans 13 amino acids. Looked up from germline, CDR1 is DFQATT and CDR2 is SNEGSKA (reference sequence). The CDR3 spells CSATLAAYYEQYF. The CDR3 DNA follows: TGCAGTGCTACGCTAGCGGCTTACTACGAGCAGTACTTC.

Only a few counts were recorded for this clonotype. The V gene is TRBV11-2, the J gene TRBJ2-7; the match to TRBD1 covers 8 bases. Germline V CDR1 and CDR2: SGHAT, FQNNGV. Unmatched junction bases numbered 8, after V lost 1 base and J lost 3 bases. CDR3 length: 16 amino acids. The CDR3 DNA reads TGTGCCAGCAGCTTAGCCCCCACCGGGACAGGCTACGAGCAGTACTTC. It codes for CASSLAPTGTGYEQYF. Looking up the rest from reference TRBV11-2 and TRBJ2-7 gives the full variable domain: EAGVAQSPRYKIIEKRQSVAFWCNPISGHATLYWYQQILGQGPKLLIQFQNNGVVDDSQLPKDRFSAERLKGVDSTLKIQPAKLEDSAVYLCASSLAPTGTGYEQYFGPGTRLTVT.

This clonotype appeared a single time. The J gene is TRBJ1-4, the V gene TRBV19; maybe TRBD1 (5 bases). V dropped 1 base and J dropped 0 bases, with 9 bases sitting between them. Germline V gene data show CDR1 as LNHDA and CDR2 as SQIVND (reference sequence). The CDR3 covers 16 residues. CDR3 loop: CASSIGQSPTNEKLFF. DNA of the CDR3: TGTGCCAGTAGTATAGGACAGTCTCCAACTAATGAAAAACTGTTTTTT.

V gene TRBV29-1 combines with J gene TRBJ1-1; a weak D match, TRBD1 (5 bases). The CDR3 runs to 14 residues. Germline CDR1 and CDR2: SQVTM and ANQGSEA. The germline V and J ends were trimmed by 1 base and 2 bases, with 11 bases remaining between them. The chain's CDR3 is CSVEGPGPNTEAFF. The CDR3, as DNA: TGCAGCGTTGAAGGGCCAGGGCCTAACACTGAAGCTTTCTTT. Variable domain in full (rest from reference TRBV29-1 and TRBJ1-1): SAVISQKPSRDICQRGTSLTIQCQVDSQVTMMFWYRQQPGQSLTLIATANQGSEATYESGFVIDKFPISRPNLTFSTLTVSNMSPEDSSIYLCSVEGPGPNTEAFFGQGTRLTVV.

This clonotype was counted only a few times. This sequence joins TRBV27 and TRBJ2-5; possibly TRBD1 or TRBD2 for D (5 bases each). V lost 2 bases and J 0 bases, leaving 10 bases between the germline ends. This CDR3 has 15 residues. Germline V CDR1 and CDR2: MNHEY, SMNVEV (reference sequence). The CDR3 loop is CASSLTGTYQETQYF. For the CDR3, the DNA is TGTGCCAGCAGTTTAACCGGGACGTACCAAGAGACCCAGTACTTC.

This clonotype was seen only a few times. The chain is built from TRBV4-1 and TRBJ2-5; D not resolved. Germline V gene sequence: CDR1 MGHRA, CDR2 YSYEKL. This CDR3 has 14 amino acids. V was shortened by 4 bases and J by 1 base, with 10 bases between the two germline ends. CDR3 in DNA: TGCGCCAGCAGCCTGGTAGTTTTCCAAGAGACCCAGTACTTC. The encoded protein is CASSLVVFQETQYF.